Listed below are T cell receptor beta chains from one sample, sequenced in a study of blood T cell repertoires in COVID-19. Profiled with immunoSEQ multiplex PCR; TCRdb holds only in-frame clones, not every one. The sample has about 140,000 clones; roughly 80% are singletons. Sequenced: PBMCs or T cells enriched from blood (not recorded which). Receptor source: a man aged 40-49 years with acute COVID-19. The CDR3 runs from the conserved cysteine through the conserved F or W. A D gene is named only where the DNA matches it firmly. Clone size appears in some rows only: once, few, many, or a class for an expanded clone.

>TRBV6-5|TRBJ2-7|NA|TRBD1
TGTGCCAGCGGGATGGACAGGGGGAGCTCCTACGAGCAGTACTTC
CASGMDRGSSYEQYF
>TRBV20-1|TRBJ2-1|NA|TRBD2
TGCAGTGCTAGTAGGGGGGCTAGCGGGGGCAATGAGCAGTTCTTC
CSASRGASGGNEQFF
>TRBV28|TRBJ1-3|NA|NA
TGTGCCAACTCAATAGCTAGGGGCGCTGGGGGAAACACCATATATTTT
CANSIARGAGGNTIYF
>TRBV4-3|TRBJ2-7|NA|NA
TGCGCCAGCAGCCAAGACGGCGGGGGCAACTACGAGCAGTACTTC
CASSQDGGGNYEQYF
>TRBV5-1|TRBJ2-7|NA|TRBD1
TGCGCCAGCAGCTTGACGTTGGACAGGGGTAAGGTATTGTCCTACGAGCAGTACTTC
CASSLTLDRGKVLSYEQYF
>TRBV19|TRBJ1-4|few|NA
TGTGCCAGTAGTTCCCCAGACTCGACAACTAATGAAAAACTGTTTTTT
CASSSPDSTTNEKLFF
>TRBV11-2|TRBJ2-1|many|TRBD2
TGTGCCAGCAGTAGCGGGAGGAGCTCCTACAATGAGCAGTTCTTC
CASSSGRSSYNEQFF
>TRBV4-2|TRBJ1-4|NA|NA
TGTGCCAGCAGCCAAGATGGATCGCGGAATAATGAAAAACTGTTTTTT
CASSQDGSRNNEKLFF
>TRBV5-4|TRBJ2-3|NA|TRBD1
TGTGCCAGCAGCCGACAGGGGGCCATCACAGATACGCAGTATTTT
CASSRQGAITDTQYF
>TRBV25-1|TRBJ2-1|NA|NA
TGTGCCAGCAGTGGAGGGGTAGCGGAACTATACAATGAGCAGTTCTTC
CASSGGVAELYNEQFF
>TRBV23-1|TRBJ2-3|NA|TRBD1
TGCGCCAGCAGCTACGACAGGGGGCGTCGCACAGATACGCAGTATTTT
CASSYDRGRRTDTQYF
>TRBV5-4|TRBJ1-1|NA|NA
TGTGCCAGCAGTACGGGTATCAACACTGAAGCTTTCTTT
CASSTGINTEAFF
>TRBV4-1|TRBJ2-6|NA|NA
TGCGCCAGCAGCCACACAAAAATTGGGGCTTACGGGGCCAACGTCCTGACTTTC
CASSHTKIGAYGANVLTF
>TRBV9|TRBJ2-2|NA|NA
TGTGCTTCGGTCAGGGAGGACACCGGGGAGCTGTTTTTT
CASVREDTGELFF
>TRBV19|TRBJ2-7|NA|TRBD2
TGTGCCACCACTTTGCGGGGGAACACACCCTACGAGCAGTACTTC
CATTLRGNTPYEQYF
>TRBV7-8|TRBJ2-1|few|TRBD2
TGTGCCAGCAGCTTATCGGGAGGCTACAATGAGCAGTTCTTC
CASSLSGGYNEQFF
>TRBV6-5|TRBJ1-2|once|TRBD1
TGTGCCAGCGGGAGGGACAGGGGCTATGGCTACACCTTC
CASGRDRGYGYTF
>TRBV27|TRBJ1-2|once|TRBD1
TGTGCCAGCAGTCAACAGGGGTTTGGCGGCTACACCTTC
CASSQQGFGGYTF
>TRBV9|TRBJ2-4|NA|NA
TGTGCCAGCAGCGCGGGGGTGGGGACAGGGACTAGGATTCAGTACTTC
CASSAGVGTGTRIQYF
>TRBV7-2|TRBJ2-7|NA|TRBD2
TGTGCCAGCAGCTTAGGAGCGGGAGCCTACGAGCAGTACTTC
CASSLGAGAYEQYF
>TRBV19|TRBJ1-5|NA|TRBD1
TGTGCCAGTAGTTTAAGGACAGGGGGCGGCTATAGCAATCAGCCCCAGCATTTT
CASSLRTGGGYSNQPQHF
>TRBV4-3|TRBJ1-4|NA|TRBD1
TGCGCCAGCAGCCAAGACCTCGGGACAGGTGCCTCAACTAATGAAAAACTGTTTTTT
CASSQDLGTGASTNEKLFF
>TRBV29-1|TRBJ2-7|NA|TRBD1
TGCAGCGTGGACCAGACAGGGGGCTCCTACGAGCAGTACTTC
CSVDQTGGSYEQYF
>TRBV5-4|TRBJ1-1|NA|TRBD1
TGTGCCACATCGACAGGGACGAACACTGAAGCTTTCTTT
CATSTGTNTEAFF
>TRBV4-1|TRBJ1-3|NA|NA
TGCGCCAGCAGCCACGGACAGTTCTCTGGAAACACCATATATTTT
CASSHGQFSGNTIYF
>TRBV19|TRBJ1-6|NA|NA
TGTGCCAGTAGTACCCGGAGGGGCAGAAATAATTCACCCCTCCACTTT
CASSTRRGRNNSPLHF
>TRBV4-3|TRBJ1-2|NA|NA
TGCGCCAGCAGCGCACACAGGGAAATCTCCTATGGCTACACCTTC
CASSAHREISYGYTF
>TRBV27|TRBJ2-7|NA|NA
TGTGCCAGCAGTTTAGTCAGAAACTACGAGCAGTACTTC
CASSLVRNYEQYF
>TRBV6-5|TRBJ1-6|NA|NA
TGTGCCAGCAGCTTCAACAGGGATCATTCACCCCTCCACTTT
CASSFNRDHSPLHF
>TRBV10-3|TRBJ2-6|NA|NA
TGTGCCGCAGGCTCTGGGGCCAACGTCCTGACTTTC
CAAGSGANVLTF
>TRBV4-1|TRBJ2-3|NA|TRBD2
TGCGCCAGCAGTCGCCAACTAGCGAACACAGATACGCAGTATTTT
CASSRQLANTDTQYF
>TRBV13|TRBJ1-2|NA|TRBD1
TGTGCCAGCAGCGCTTGGGGGGGGACAGGGTTTAATGGCTACACCTTC
CASSAWGGTGFNGYTF
>TRBV4-3|TRBJ2-1|NA|NA
TGCGCCAGCAGCCAAGAGTTCGGGAACGGGGGTTACAATGAGCAGTTCTTC
CASSQEFGNGGYNEQFF
>TRBV19|TRBJ1-6|NA|TRBD1
TGTGCCAGCCAGACAGGGACTTATTCACCCCTCCACTTT
CASQTGTYSPLHF
>TRBV29-1|TRBJ1-2|NA|NA
TGCAGCGCTCCCGCGTCGGGAGCAAACTATGGCTACACCTTC
CSAPASGANYGYTF